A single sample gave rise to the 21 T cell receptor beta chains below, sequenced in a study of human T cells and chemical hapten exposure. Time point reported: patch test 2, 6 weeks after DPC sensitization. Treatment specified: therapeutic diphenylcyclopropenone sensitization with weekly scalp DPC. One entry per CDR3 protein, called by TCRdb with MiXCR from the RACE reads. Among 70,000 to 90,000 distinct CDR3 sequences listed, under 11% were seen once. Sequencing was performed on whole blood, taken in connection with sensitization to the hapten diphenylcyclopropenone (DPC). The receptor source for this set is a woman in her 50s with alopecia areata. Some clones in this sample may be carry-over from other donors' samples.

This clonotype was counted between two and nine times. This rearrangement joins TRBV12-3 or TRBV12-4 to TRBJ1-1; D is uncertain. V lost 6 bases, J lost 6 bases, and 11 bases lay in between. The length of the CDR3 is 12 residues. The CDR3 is CASSWGAAEAFF. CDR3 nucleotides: TGTGCCAGCAGCTGGGGAGCGGCTGAAGCTTTCTTT.

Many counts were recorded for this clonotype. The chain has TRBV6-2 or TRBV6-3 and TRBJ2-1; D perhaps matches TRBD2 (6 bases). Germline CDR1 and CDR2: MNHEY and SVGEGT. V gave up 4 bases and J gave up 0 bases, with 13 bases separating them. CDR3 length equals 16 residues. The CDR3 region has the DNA TGTGCCAGCAGTTCCCCGGGACTCCGCTCCTACAATGAGCAGTTCTTC. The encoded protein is CASSSPGLRSYNEQFF.

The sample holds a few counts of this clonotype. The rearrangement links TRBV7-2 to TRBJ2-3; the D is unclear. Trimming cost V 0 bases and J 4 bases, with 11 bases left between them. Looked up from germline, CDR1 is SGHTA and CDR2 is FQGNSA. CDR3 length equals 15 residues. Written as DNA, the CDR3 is TGTGCCAGCAGCTTAGCGGCTAGTAGTGCAGATACGCAGTATTTT. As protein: CASSLAASSADTQYF.

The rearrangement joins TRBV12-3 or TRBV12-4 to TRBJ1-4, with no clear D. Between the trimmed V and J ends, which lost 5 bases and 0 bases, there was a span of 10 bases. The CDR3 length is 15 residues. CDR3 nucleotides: TGTGCCAGCAGTGCTCGACCCGCAACTAATGAAAAACTGTTTTTT. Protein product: CASSARPATNEKLFF.

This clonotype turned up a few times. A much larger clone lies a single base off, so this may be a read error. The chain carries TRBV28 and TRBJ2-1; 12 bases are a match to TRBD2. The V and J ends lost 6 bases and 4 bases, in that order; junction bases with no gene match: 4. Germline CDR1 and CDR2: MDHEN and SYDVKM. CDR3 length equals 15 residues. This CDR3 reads CASSPTSGRYNEQFF. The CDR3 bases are TGTGCCAGCAGCCCGACTAGCGGGAGATACAATGAGCAGTTCTTC.

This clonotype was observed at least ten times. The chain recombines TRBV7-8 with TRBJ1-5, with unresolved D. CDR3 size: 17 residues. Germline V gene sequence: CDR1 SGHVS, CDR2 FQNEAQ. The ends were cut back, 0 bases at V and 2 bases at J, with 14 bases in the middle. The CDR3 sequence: CASSLALIGRGNQPQHF. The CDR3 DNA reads TGTGCCAGCAGCTTAGCGCTAATAGGGAGGGGCAATCAGCCCCAGCATTTT.

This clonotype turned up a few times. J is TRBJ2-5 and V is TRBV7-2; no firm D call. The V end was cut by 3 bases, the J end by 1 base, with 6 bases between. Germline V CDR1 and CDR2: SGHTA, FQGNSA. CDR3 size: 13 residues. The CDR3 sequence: CASSFRLQETQYF. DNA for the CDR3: TGTGCCAGCAGCTTTAGACTCCAAGAGACCCAGTACTTC.

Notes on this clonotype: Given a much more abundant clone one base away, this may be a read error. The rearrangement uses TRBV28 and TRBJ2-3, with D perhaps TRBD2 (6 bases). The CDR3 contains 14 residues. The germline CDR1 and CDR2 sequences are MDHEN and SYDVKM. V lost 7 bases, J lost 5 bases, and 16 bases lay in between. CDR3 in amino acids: CASNNGDSRDTQYF. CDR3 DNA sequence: TGTGCCAGCAATAATGGGGACTCCAGAGATACGCAGTATTTT.

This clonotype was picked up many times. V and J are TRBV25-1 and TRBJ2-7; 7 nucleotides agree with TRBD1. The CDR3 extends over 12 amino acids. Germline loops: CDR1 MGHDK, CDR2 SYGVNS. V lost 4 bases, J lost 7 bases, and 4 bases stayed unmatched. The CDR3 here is CASSATGVEQYF. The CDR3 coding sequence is TGTGCCAGCAGTGCCACAGGGGTTGAGCAGTACTTC.

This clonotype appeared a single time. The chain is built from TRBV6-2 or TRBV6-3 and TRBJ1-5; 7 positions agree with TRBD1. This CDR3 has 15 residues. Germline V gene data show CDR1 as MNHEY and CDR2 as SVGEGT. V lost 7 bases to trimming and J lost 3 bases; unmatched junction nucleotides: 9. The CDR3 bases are TGTGCCAGCACCAACAGGGGTCCCTTCAATCAGCCCCAGCATTTT. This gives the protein CASTNRGPFNQPQHF.

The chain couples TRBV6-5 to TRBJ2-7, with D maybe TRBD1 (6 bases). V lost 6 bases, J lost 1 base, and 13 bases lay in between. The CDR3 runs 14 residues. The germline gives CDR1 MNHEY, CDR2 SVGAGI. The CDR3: CASRRPGHSYEQYF. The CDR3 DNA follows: TGTGCCAGCAGGCGTCCGGGACATTCCTACGAGCAGTACTTC.

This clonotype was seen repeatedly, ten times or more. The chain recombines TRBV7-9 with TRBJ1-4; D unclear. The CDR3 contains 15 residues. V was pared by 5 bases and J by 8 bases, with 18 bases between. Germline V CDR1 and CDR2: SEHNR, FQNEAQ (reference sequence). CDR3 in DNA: TGTGCCAGCAGCACACCGGGCCTAGAAGCCGAAAAACTGTTTTTT. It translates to CASSTPGLEAEKLFF.

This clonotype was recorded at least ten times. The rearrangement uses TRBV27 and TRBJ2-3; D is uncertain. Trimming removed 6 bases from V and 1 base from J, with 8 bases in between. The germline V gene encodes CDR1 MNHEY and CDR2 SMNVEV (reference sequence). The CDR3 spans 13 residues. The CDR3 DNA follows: TGTGCCAGCAGCTTAAGCGGCACAGATACGCAGTATTTT. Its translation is CASSLSGTDTQYF.

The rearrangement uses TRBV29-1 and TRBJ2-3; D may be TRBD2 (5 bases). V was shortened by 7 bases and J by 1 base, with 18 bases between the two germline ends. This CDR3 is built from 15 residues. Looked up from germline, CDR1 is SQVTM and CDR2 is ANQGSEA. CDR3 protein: CSAPFGNTRTDTQYF. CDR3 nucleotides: TGCAGCGCCCCTTTCGGGAACACCCGCACAGATACGCAGTATTTT.

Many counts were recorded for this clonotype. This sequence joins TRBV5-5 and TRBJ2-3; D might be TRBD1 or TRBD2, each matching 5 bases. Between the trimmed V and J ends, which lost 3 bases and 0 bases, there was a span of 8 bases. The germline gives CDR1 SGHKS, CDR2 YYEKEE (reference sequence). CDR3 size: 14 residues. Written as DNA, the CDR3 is TGTGCCAGCAGCTCGGGACCTAGCACAGATACGCAGTATTTT. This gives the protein CASSSGPSTDTQYF. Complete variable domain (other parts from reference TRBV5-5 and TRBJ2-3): DAGVTQSPTHLIKTRGQQVTLRCSPISGHKSVSWYQQVLGQGPQFIFQYYEKEERGRGNFPDRFSARQFPNYSSELNVNALLLGDSALYLCASSSGPSTDTQYFGPGTRLTVL.

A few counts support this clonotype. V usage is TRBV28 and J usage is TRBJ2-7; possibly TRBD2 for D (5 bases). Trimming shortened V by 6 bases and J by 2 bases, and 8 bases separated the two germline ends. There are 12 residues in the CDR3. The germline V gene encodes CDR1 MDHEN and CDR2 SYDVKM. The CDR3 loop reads CASRTGTYEQYF. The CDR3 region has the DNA TGTGCCAGCAGAACCGGGACCTACGAGCAGTACTTC. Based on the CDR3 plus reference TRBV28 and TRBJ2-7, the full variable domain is DVKVTQSSRYLVKRTGEKVFLECVQDMDHENMFWYRQDPGLGLRLIYFSYDVKMKEKGDIPEGYSVSREKKERFSLILESASTNQTSMYLCASRTGTYEQYFGPGTRLTVT.

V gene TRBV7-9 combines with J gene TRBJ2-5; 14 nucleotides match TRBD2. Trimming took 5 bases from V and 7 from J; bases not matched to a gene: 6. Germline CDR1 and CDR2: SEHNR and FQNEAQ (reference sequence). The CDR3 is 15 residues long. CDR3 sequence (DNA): TGTGCCAGCAGCCCGGGGACTAGCGGGAGAAGGACCCAGTACTTC. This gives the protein CASSPGTSGRRTQYF.

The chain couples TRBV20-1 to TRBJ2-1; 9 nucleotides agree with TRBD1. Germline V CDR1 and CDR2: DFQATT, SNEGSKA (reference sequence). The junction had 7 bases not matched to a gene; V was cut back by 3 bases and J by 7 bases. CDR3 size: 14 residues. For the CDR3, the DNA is TGCAGTGCTAGTCGGGACAGGGCTTTGAATGAGCAGTTCTTC. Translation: CSASRDRALNEQFF.

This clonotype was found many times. This CDR3 reads CASSSGSGSMGEQFF. In DNA form, the CDR3 reads TGTGCCAGCAGCTCCGGTAGCGGGAGTATGGGTGAGCAGTTCTTC. The chain couples TRBV7-2 to TRBJ2-1; 9 bases line up with TRBD2. The CDR3 spans 15 residues. Germline V CDR1 and CDR2: SGHTA, FQGNSA. After removal of 4 bases from V and 9 bases from J, the junction contained 10 bases not matched to a gene.

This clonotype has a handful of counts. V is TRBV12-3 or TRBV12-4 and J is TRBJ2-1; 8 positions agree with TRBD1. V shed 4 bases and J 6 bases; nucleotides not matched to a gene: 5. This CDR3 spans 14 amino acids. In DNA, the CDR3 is TGTGCCAGCAGTTCGGCAGGGGGCTCCAATGAGCAGTTCTTC. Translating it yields CASSSAGGSNEQFF.

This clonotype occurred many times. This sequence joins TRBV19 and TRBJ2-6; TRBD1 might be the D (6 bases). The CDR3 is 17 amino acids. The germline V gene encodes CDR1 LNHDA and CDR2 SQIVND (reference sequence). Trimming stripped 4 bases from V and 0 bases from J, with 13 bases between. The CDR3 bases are TGTGCCAGTAGTAGAGACAGGTCCTACTCTGGGGCCAACGTCCTGACTTTC. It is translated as CASSRDRSYSGANVLTF.